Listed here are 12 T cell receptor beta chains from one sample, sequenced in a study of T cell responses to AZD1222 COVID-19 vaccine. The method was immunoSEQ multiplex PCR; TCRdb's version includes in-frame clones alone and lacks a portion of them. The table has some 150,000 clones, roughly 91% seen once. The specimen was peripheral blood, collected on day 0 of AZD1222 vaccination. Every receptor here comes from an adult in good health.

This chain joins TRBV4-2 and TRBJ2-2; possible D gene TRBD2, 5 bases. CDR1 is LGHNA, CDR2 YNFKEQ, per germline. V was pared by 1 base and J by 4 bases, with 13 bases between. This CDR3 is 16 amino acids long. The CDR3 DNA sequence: TGTGCCAGCAGCCAAGTGGCGGGCACCTTCACCGGGGAGCTGTTTTTT. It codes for CASSQVAGTFTGELFF.

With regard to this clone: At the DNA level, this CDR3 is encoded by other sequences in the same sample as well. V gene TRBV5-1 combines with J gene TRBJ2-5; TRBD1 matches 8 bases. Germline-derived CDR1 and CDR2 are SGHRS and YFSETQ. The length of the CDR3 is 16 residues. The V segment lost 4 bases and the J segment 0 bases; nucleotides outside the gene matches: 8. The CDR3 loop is CASSPGTGGYQETQYF. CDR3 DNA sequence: TGCGCCAGCAGCCCTGGAACAGGGGGATACCAAGAGACCCAGTACTTC.

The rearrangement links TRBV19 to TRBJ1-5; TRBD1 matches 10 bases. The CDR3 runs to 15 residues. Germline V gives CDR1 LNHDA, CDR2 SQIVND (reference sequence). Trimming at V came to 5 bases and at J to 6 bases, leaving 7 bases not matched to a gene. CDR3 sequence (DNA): TGTGCCAGTAGTGCCGGGACAGGGGAGGGTCAGCCCCAGCATTTT. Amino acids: CASSAGTGEGQPQHF.

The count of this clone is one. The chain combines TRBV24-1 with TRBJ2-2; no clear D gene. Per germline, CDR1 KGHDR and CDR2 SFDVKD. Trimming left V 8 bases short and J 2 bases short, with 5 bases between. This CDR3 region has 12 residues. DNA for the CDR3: TGTGCCACCAACGATAACACCGGGGAGCTGTTTTTT. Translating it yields CATNDNTGELFF.

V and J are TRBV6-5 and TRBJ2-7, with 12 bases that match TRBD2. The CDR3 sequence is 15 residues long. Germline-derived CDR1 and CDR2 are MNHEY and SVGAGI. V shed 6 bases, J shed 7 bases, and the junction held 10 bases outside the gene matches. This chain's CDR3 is CASSPTSGGYGEQYV. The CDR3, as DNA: TGTGCCAGCAGCCCGACTAGCGGGGGATACGGAGAGCAGTACGTC.

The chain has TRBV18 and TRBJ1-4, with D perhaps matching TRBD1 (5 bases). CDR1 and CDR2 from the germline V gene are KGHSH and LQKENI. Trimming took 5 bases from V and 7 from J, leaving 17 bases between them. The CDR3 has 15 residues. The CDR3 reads CASSGYSGWSEKLFF. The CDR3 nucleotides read TGTGCCAGCTCAGGGTACTCAGGGTGGAGTGAAAAACTGTTTTTT.

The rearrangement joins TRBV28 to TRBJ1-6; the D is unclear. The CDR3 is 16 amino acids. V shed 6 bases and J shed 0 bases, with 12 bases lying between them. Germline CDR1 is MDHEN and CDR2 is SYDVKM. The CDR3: CASSGGLSSYNSPLHF. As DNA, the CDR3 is TGTGCCAGCAGCGGTGGGTTAAGCTCCTATAATTCACCCCTCCACTTT.

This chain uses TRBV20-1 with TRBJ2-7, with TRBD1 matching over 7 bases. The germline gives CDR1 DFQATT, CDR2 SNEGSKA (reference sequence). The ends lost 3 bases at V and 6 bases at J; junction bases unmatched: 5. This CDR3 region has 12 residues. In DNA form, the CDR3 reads TGCAGTGCTAGTCCGACAGGGATCGAGCAGTACTTC. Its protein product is CSASPTGIEQYF.

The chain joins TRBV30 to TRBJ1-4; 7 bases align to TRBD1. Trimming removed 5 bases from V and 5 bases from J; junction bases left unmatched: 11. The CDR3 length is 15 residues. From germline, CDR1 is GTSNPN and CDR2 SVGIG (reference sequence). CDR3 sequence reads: CAWGLRQTGNEKLFF. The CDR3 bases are TGTGCCTGGGGCCTCCGTCAGACAGGGAATGAAAAACTGTTTTTT. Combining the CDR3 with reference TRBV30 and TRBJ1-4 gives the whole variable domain SQTIHQWPATLVQPVGSPLSLECTVEGTSNPNLYWYRQAAGRGLQLLFYSVGIGQISSEVPQNLSASRPQDRQFILSSKKLLLSDSGFYLCAWGLRQTGNEKLFFGSGTQLSVL.

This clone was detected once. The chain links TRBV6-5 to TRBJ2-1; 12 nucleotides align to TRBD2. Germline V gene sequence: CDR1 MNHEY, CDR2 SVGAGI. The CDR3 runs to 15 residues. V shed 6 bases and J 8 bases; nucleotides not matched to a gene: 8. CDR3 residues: CASSQLAGGLDEQFF. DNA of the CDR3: TGTGCCAGCAGCCAACTAGCGGGAGGTTTGGATGAGCAGTTCTTC.

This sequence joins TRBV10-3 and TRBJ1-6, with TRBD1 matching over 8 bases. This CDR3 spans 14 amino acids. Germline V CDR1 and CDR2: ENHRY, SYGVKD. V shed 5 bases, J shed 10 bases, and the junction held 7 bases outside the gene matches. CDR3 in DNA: TGTGCCATCAGTCAACAGGGGGTCGACTCACCCCTCCACTTT. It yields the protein CAISQQGVDSPLHF.

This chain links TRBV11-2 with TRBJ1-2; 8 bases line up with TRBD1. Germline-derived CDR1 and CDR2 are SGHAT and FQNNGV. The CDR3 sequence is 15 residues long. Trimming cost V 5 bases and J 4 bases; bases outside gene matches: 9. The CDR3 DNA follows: TGTGCCAGCAGCCCCTCGACAGGGGTAACCTATGGCTACACCTTC. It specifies CASSPSTGVTYGYTF.